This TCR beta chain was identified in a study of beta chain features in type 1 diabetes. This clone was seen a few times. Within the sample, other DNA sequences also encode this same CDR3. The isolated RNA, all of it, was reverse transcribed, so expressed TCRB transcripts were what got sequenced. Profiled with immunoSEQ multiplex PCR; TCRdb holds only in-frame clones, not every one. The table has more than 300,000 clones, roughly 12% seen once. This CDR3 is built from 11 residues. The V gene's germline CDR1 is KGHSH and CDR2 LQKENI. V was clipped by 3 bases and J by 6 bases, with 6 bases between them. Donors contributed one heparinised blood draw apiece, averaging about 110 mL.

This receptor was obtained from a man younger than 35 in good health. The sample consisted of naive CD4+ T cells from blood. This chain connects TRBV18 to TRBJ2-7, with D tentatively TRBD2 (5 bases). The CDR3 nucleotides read TGTGCCAGCTCACCTGAGGGCGAGCAGTACTTC. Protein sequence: CASSPEGEQYF.